The next 3 T cell receptor beta chains were all read from a single sample in a study of identical twins' blood T cells. TCRdb independently ran MiXCR on the 5' RACE reads; one entry per CDR3 protein. The sample includes a few hundred thousand distinct CDR3 sequences, more than 25% of them seen just once. What was sequenced was PBMCs. The origin of the receptors is a woman aged 18 to 55 in good health.

This clonotype was detected a few times. For the CDR3, the DNA is TGTGCCAGCAAGTTCGAGGCAGTCTCCTACGAGCAGTACTTC. Its translation: CASKFEAVSYEQYF. The chain links TRBV2 to TRBJ2-7, with D uncertain. Trimming cost V 7 bases and J 0 bases, with 13 bases left between them. This CDR3 is built from 14 residues. Germline V gene data show CDR1 as SNHLY and CDR2 as FYNNEI. The full variable domain, rest sourced from reference TRBV2 and TRBJ2-7, is EPEVTQTPSHQVTQMGQEVILRCVPISNHLYFYWYRQILGQKVEFLVSFYNNEISEKSEIFDDQFSVERPDGSNFTLKIRSTKLEDSAMYFCASKFEAVSYEQYFGPGTRLTVT.

This clonotype has just a few counts. This chain links TRBV2 with TRBJ1-2; a weak D match, TRBD1 (5 bases). Germline lookup yields CDR1 SNHLY and CDR2 FYNNEI. Trimming stripped 0 bases from V and 1 base from J, with 6 bases between. CDR3 length: 14 amino acids. This CDR3 reads CASSEAQGNYGYTF. For the CDR3, the DNA is TGTGCCAGCAGTGAAGCTCAGGGTAACTATGGCTACACCTTC.

In the case of this clonotype: A junction boundary mismatches the germline segment, possibly from a read error. V is TRBV20-1 and J is TRBJ1-3, with a weak D call TRBD1 (5 bases). This CDR3 contains 15 residues. Per germline, CDR1 DFQATT and CDR2 SNEGSKA (reference sequence). The CDR3 sequence is CSARVGRQSVNTIYF. The CDR3 DNA reads TGCAGTGCTAGAGTGGGGCGCCAGTCTGTAAACACCATATATTTT.